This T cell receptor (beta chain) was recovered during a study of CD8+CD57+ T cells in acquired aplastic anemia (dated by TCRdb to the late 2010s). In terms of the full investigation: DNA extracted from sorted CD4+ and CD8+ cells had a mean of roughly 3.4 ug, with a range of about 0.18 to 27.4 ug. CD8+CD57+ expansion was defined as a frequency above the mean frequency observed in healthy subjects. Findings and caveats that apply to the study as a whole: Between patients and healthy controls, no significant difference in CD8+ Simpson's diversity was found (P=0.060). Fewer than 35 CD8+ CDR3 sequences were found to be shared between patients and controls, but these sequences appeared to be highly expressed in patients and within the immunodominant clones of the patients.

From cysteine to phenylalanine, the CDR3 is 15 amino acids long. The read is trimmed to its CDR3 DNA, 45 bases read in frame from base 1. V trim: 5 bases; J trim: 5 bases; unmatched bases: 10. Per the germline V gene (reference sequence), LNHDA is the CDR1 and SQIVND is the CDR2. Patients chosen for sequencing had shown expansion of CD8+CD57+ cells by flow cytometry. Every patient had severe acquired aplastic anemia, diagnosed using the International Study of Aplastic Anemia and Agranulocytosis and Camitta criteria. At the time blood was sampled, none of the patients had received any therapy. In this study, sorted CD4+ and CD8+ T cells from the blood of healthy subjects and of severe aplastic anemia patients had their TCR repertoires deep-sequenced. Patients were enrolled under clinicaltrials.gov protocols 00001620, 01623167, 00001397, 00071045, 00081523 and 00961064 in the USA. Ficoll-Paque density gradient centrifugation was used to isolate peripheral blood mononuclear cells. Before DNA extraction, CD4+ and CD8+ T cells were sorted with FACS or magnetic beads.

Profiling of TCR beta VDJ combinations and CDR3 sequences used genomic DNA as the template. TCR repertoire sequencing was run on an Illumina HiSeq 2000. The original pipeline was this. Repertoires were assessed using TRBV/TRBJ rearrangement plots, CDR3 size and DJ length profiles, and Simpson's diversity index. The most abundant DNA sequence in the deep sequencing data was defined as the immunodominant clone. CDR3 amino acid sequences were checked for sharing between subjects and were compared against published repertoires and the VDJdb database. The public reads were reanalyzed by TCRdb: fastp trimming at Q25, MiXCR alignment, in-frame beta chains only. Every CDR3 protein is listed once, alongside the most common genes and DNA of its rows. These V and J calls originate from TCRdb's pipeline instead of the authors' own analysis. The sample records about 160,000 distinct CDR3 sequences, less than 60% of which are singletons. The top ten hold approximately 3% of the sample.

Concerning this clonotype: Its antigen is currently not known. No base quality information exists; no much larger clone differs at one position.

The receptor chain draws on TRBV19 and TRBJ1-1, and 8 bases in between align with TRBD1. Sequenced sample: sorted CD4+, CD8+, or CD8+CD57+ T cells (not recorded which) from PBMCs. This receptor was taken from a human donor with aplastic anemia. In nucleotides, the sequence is TGTGCCAGTAGTCAACAGACAGGGGCTGGGACTGAAGCTTTCTTT. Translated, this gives CASSQQTGAGTEAFF.